This TCR beta chain was sequenced in a study of tumor and adjacent non-tumor tissue in lung cancer. As for the study in general: The cohort had approximately 13 adenocarcinoma, a couple of squamous cell and 1 small cell patients. The study, taken as a whole, reports: Tumor tissue had significantly higher TCR diversity than normal lung.

RNA was extracted from bulk tissue without any cell sorting. The normal lung tissue was taken more than 3 cm from the tumor edge. Three rounds of nested PCR, following a modified ARM-PCR protocol, produced the TCRbeta library. Via MiXCR, TCRdb re-called the multiplex PCR reads, giving one row per CDR3 protein. The sample lists about 50,000 distinct CDR3 sequences; 74% were seen once. CDR1 and CDR2 (germline): SQVTM, ANQGSEA. The CDR3 extends over 12 amino acids. Comments on this clonotype: Its antigen remains unidentified. The junction differs from germline at one of its ends, possibly a read error.

V is TRBV29-1 and J is TRBJ2-3; a possible D gene is TRBD2 (6 bases). The sample was distant non-tumor lung tissue. The receptor comes from a woman aged 55-69 years with non-small cell lung cancer. The CDR3 region has the DNA TGCATCGTTGGAACGTTTGGGAGGACGCAGTATTTT. Amino acids: CIVGTFGRTQYF.